A selection of T cell receptor beta chains follows, all from one sample in a study of cytomegalovirus exposure and HLA in healthy donors. The repertoire was sequenced with immunoSEQ multiplex PCR; TCRdb's copy has only in-frame clones and lacks some. The table lists more than 100,000 clones, over 70% of them singletons, with roughly 4% in the top ten. Sequences were obtained from PBMCs. The receptors derive from a man aged 50 to 60 in good health and CMV-seropositive. Each CDR3 is given with its conserved first and last residue. D genes are given only for firm matches. Clone size is shown for a subset of rows, as once, few, many or a class of expanded clone.

v_call: TRBV28; j_call: TRBJ1-4; cdr3_length: 11; d_call: NA; clone_size: NA; cdr3_nt: TGTGCCAGCGAGAGTAATGAAAAACTGTTTTTT; cdr3_aa: CASESNEKLFF
v_call: TRBV15; j_call: TRBJ2-7; cdr3_length: 15; d_call: NA; clone_size: few; cdr3_nt: TGTGCCACCAGCAGAGATGTCGGCGGCTCCTACGAGCAGTACTTC; cdr3_aa: CATSRDVGGSYEQYF
v_call: TRBV23-1; j_call: TRBJ2-5; cdr3_length: 16; d_call: TRBD1; clone_size: NA; cdr3_nt: TGCGCCAGCAGTCAACCCGGGACAGGGGTGGAAGAGACCCAGTACTTC; cdr3_aa: CASSQPGTGVEETQYF
v_call: TRBV30; j_call: TRBJ1-2; cdr3_length: 14; d_call: NA; clone_size: NA; cdr3_nt: TGTGCCTGGAGTGGGGACCAGGGGAACTATGGCTACACCTTC; cdr3_aa: CAWSGDQGNYGYTF
v_call: TRBV7-9; j_call: TRBJ2-1; cdr3_length: 18; d_call: NA; clone_size: once; cdr3_nt: TGTTCCAGCAGCTTAGTGGGAAACAGGGACTATCCCTACAATGAGCAGTTCTTC; cdr3_aa: CSSSLVGNRDYPYNEQFF
v_call: TRBV7-8; j_call: TRBJ1-5; cdr3_length: 14; d_call: NA; clone_size: NA; cdr3_nt: TGTGCCAGCAGCTCCTACGGCGGGTATCAGCCCCAGCATTTT; cdr3_aa: CASSSYGGYQPQHF
v_call: TRBV10-2; j_call: TRBJ2-7; cdr3_length: 14; d_call: TRBD1; clone_size: few; cdr3_nt: TGCGCCAGCCTTCAAGGGACAGGGACCGACGAGCAGTACTTC; cdr3_aa: CASLQGTGTDEQYF
v_call: TRBV29-1; j_call: TRBJ1-3; cdr3_length: 12; d_call: NA; clone_size: NA; cdr3_nt: TGCAGCGTCGGGGGTATTGGAAACACCATATATTTT; cdr3_aa: CSVGGIGNTIYF
v_call: TRBV5-4; j_call: TRBJ2-3; cdr3_length: 14; d_call: NA; clone_size: NA; cdr3_nt: TGTGCCAGCAGCTTGGCCGTCGGTGAGGATACGCAGTATTTT; cdr3_aa: CASSLAVGEDTQYF
v_call: TRBV6-5; j_call: TRBJ2-1; cdr3_length: 15; d_call: NA; clone_size: NA; cdr3_nt: TGTGCCAGCAGTTACCGGGCTCAGGGGCAAAATGAGCAGTTCTTC; cdr3_aa: CASSYRAQGQNEQFF
v_call: TRBV18; j_call: TRBJ2-1; cdr3_length: 16; d_call: NA; clone_size: NA; cdr3_nt: TGTGCCAGCTCACCAAATTCGCCAGGACACTACAATGAGCAGTTCTTC; cdr3_aa: CASSPNSPGHYNEQFF
v_call: TRBV6-6; j_call: TRBJ2-7; cdr3_length: 14; d_call: NA; clone_size: few; cdr3_nt: TGTGCCAGCAGCAACAGGGGCCCGGGGGACGAGCAGTACTTC; cdr3_aa: CASSNRGPGDEQYF
v_call: TRBV6-5; j_call: TRBJ2-7; cdr3_length: 15; d_call: TRBD1; clone_size: NA; cdr3_nt: TGTGCCAGCAGTTACGGGACAGGGTCCTCCTACGAGCAGTACTTC; cdr3_aa: CASSYGTGSSYEQYF
v_call: TRBV19; j_call: TRBJ2-1; cdr3_length: 14; d_call: TRBD1; clone_size: NA; cdr3_nt: TGTGCCAGTAATACGGGACAGCTACGCAATGAGCAGTTCTTC; cdr3_aa: CASNTGQLRNEQFF